A single T cell receptor (beta chain) is shown here with its context. Its antigen remains unidentified. The read terminates 3 residues ahead of where the CDR3 ends, so the germline J gene completes it. The data belong to a study of T cell clonality in common variable immunodeficiency (dated by TCRdb to the mid-2010s). The research as a whole found: Increased TCRbeta clonality was found in CVID subjects compared with healthy controls (t-test p = 0.018), with the increase being most characteristic of about a third of subjects. It was noted by the authors that sequencing of the repertoires of T cell subpopulations would be needed to clarify the cause of the increased clonality in CVID. CVID TCRbeta sequences reportedly showed fewer deletions and N-nucleotide insertions and lacked highly modified clones with 13 or more V deletions. Despite equal DNA input, controls averaged around 82,000 unique sequences per sample versus 30,000 to 40,000 in CVID samples. Correlations between repertoire features and clinical complications were limited by patient heterogeneity within the CVID cohort. Fewer TCRbeta clones were shared among CVID subjects than among healthy controls (p < 0.0001).

For sequencing input, CVID and control samples contributed equivalent amounts of genomic DNA. For every sample, a 60 bp segment covering the rearranged TCRbeta CDR3 region was amplified and then sequenced. The immunoSEQ assay, a bias-corrected multiplex PCR with high-throughput sequencing, was employed for TCRbeta amplification. On the study's bioinformatics: Each unique nucleotide sequence was treated as a clone and annotated with V, D and J genes, copy number and frequency. Sequences were labeled productive if in frame, and non-productive if out of frame or containing stop codons. Clonality was calculated from Shannon's entropy as previously described. The predicted amino acid sequences of productive clones were used to derive mean CDR3 Kyte-Doolittle hydropathy. Scaled V gene usage was hierarchically clustered using Manhattan distance and complete linkage with the R hclust function. Sharing of clones by CDR3 amino acid sequence was evaluated by resampling 12 repertoires per group over 100 rounds. Repertoires were searched for roughly 70 published EBV-specific and 200 to 300 published CMV-specific TCRbeta sequences. A couple of CVID samples that yielded fewer than 10,000 sequences were excluded from the analysis, so approximately 40 CVID repertoires were retained. TCRdb stores this immuneACCESS table with in-frame sequences only. Part of the clones is absent; in the studies checked, under half of the shortfall reflects unresolved V genes, and no reason is known for the rest. V, J and clone size are those of that table, while D and trimming were read from the DNA. Here the sample lists tens of thousands of clones, none seen once only. About 2.2% of the sample is in the top ten clones.

From a lookup of the germline V gene (reference sequence), CDR1 and CDR2 are SEHNR and FQNEAQ. From the cysteine up to the phenylalanine, the CDR3 has a length of 12 residues. Of the CDR3's DNA, 27 bases were read; they are in frame from base 1. Most of the CVID patients and most of the healthy controls were of Caucasian heritage. From each donor, 5 to 8 ml of heparinized peripheral whole blood was collected. Genomic DNA from adults with common variable immune deficiency (CVID) and from healthy adult controls was used for sequencing of TCRbeta CDR3 repertoires. There were around 22 healthy adult volunteers in the control group (around twelve female and 10 male), ranging in age from about 23 to 70 years, with a mean age of around 36. Diluted blood was density-centrifuged over Hypaque 1077 or Ficoll-Paque to isolate peripheral blood mononuclear cells. Genomic DNA was extracted from unsorted mononuclear cells by Qiagen column purification or by a centrifugation-based method.

The sequence joins TRBV7-9 to TRBJ1-2, with the D gene uncertain. The TCR originated in a person aged 18-70 years in good health. Specimen: peripheral blood mononuclear cells. Here the CDR3 is given as CASRTDYNDYTF. CDR3 DNA, as far as it was read: TGTGCCAGCAGAACCGATTACAATGAC.